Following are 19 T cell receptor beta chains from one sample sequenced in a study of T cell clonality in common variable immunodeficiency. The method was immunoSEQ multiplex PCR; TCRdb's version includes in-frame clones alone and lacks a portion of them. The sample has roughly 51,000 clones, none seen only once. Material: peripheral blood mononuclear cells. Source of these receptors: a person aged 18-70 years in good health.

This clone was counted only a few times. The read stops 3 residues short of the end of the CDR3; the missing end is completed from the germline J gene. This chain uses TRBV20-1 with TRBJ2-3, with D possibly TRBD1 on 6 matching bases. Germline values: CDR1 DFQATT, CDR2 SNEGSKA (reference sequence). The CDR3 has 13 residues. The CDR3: CSAGPRVGQPQYF. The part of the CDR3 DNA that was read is TGCAGTGCCGGACCCCGGGTTGGACAGCCG.

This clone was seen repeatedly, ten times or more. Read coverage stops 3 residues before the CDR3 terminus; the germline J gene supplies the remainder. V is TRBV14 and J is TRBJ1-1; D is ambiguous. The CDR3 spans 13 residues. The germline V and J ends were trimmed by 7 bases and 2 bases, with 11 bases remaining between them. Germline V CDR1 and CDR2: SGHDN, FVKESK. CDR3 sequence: CASTPGPNTEAFF. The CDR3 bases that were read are TGTGCCAGCACCCCAGGTCCTAACACTGAA.

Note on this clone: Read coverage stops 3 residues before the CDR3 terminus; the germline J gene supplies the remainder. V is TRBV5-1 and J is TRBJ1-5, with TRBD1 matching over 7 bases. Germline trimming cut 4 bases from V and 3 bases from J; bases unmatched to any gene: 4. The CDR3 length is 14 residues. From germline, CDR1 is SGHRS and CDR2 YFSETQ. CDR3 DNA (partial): TGCGCCAGCAGCCCGGGACAGAACAATCAGCCC. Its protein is CASSPGQNNQP. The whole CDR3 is CASSPGQNNQPQHF.

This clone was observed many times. The CDR3 bases that were read are TGTGCCAGCAGCTTATCCTATACCGGGGAG. Encoded protein: CASSLSYTGE. The CDR3 in full is CASSLSYTGELFF. The chain carries TRBV7-2 and TRBJ2-2; D ambiguous. Read data end 3 residues before the CDR3 end; the end is taken from the germline J gene. Germline loops: CDR1 SGHTA, CDR2 FQGNSA. The V gene lost 2 bases and the J gene lost 5 bases, with 6 bases spanning the gap. This CDR3 has 13 residues.

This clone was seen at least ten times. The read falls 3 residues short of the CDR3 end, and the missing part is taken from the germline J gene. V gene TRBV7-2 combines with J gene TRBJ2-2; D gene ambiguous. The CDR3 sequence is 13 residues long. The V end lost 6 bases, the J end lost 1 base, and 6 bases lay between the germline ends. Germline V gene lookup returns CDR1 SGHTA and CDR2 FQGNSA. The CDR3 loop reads CASSPMNTGELFF. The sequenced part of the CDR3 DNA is TGTGCCAGCAGTCCCATGAACACCGGGGAG.

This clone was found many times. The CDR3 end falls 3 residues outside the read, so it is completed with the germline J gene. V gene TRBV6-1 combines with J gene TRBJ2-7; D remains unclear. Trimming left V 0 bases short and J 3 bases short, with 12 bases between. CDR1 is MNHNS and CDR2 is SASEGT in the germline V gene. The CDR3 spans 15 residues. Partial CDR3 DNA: TGTGCCAGCAGTGAAGCGAGGCGGCCAGTCTACGAG. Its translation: CASSEARRPVYE. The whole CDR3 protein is CASSEARRPVYEQYF.

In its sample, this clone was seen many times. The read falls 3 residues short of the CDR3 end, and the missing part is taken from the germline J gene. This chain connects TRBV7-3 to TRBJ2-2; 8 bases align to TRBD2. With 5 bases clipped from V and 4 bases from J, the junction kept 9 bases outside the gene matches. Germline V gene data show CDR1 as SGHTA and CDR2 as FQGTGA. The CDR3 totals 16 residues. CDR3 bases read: TGTGCCAGCAGCCCACTCAGCGGGAGTACCACCGGGGAG. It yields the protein CASSPLSGSTTGE. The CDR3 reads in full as CASSPLSGSTTGELFF.

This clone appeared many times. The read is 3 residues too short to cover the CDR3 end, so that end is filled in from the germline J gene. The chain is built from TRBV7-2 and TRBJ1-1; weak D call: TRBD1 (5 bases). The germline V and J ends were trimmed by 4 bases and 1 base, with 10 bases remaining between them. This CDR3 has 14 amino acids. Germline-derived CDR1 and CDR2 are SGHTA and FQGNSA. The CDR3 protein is CASSSGLPNTEAFF. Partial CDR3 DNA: TGTGCCAGCAGCTCAGGGCTCCCGAACACTGAA.

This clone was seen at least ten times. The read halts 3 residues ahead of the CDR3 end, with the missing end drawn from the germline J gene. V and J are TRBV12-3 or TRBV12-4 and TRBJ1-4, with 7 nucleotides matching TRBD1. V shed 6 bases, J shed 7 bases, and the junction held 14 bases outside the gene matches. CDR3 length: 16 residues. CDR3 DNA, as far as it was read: TGTGCCAGCAGCAGCAAACAGGGGTTCGCGTTTGAAAAA. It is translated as CASSSKQGFAFEK. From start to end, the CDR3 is CASSSKQGFAFEKLFF.

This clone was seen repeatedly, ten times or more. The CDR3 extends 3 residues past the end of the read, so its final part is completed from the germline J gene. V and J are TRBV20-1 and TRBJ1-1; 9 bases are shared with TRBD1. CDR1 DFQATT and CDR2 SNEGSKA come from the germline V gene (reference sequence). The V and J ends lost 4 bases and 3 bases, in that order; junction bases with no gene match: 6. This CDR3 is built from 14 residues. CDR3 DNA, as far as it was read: TGCAGTGCTACGGACAGGGGCGGTGACACTGAA. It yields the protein CSATDRGGDTE. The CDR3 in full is CSATDRGGDTEAFF.

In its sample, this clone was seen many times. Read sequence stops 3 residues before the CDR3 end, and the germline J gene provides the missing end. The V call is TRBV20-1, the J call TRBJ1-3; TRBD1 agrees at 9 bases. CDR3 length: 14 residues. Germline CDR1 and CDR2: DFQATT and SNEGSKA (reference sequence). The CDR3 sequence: CTSSGTGMGNTIYF. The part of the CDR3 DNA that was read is TGCACCTCCTCCGGGACAGGGATGGGAAACACC.

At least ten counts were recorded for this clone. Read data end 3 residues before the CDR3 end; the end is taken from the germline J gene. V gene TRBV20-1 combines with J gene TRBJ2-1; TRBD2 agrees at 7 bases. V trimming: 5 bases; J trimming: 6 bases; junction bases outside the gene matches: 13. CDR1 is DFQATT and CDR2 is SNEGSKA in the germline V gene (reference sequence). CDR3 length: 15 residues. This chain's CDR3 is CSALTAGLGLNEQFF. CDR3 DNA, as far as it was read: TGCAGTGCTCTTACGGCCGGACTAGGCCTCAATGAG.

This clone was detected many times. The CDR3: CASSLSGRSYNEQFF. The DNA read from the CDR3 is TGTGCCAGCAGCTTAAGCGGACGCTCCTACAATGAG. V is TRBV7-8 and J is TRBJ2-1; TRBD2 might be the D (5 bases). Read coverage stops 3 residues before the CDR3 terminus; the germline J gene supplies the remainder. Germline V lookup: CDR1 SGHVS, CDR2 FQNEAQ. Trimming cost V 2 bases and J 0 bases, with 8 bases left between them. CDR3 size: 15 residues.

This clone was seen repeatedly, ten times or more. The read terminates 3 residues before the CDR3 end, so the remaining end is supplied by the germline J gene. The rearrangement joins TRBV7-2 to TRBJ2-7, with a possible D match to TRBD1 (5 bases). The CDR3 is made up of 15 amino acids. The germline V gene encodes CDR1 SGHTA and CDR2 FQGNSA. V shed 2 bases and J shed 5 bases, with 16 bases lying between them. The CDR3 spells CASSLFRQSGHEQYF. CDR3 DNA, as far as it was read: TGTGCCAGCAGCTTATTTCGACAGTCAGGCCACGAG.

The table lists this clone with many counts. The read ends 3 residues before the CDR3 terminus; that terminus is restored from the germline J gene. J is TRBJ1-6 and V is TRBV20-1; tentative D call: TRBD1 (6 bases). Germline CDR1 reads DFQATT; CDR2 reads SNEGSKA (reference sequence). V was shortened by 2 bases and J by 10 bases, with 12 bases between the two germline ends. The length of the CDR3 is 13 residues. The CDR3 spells CSARKGGGSPLHF. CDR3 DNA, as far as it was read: TGCAGTGCTAGAAAGGGCGGGGGCTCACCC.

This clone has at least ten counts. The sequenced part of the CDR3 DNA is TGTGCCAGCAGCTTAGGCGCTAGCGCAGATACG. Translating it yields CASSLGASADT. The entire CDR3 sequence reads CASSLGASADTQYF. V gene TRBV7-2 combines with J gene TRBJ2-3, with D perhaps matching TRBD2 (6 bases). The sequenced fragment ends 3 residues before the CDR3 boundary, so the rest is inferred from the germline J gene. Germline assignment: CDR1 SGHTA and CDR2 FQGNSA. The CDR3 runs 14 residues. Trimming took off 1 base at V and 4 bases at J, with 9 bases between the two ends.

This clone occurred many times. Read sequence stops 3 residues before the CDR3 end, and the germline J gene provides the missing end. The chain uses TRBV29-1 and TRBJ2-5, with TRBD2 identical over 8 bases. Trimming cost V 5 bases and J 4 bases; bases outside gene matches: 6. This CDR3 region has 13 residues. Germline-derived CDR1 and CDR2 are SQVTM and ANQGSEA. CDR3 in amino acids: CSVPAGELETQYF. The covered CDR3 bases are TGCAGCGTTCCAGCGGGAGAATTAGAGACC.

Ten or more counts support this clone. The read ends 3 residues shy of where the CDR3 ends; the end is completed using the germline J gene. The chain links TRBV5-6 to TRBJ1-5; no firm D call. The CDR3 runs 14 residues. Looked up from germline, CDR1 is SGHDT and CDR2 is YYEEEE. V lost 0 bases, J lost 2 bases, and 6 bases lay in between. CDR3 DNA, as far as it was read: TGTGCCAGCAGCTTGGGGCCCGGCAATCAGCCC. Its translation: CASSLGPGNQP. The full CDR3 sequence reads CASSLGPGNQPQHF.

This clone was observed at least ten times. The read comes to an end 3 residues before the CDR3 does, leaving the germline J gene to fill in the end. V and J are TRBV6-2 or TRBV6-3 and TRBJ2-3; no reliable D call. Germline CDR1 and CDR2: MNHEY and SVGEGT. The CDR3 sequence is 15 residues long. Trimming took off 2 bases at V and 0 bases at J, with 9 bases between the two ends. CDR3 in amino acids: CASSYERPSTDTQYF. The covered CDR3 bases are TGTGCCAGCAGTTACGAGCGTCCTAGCACAGATACG.